This record looks at one T cell receptor (beta chain) sequence and its context. TCRdb independently ran MiXCR on the 5' RACE reads; one entry per CDR3 protein. The table has 750,000 to 950,000 distinct CDR3 sequences, roughly an eighth seen once. These data are taken from a study of identical twins. V lost 7 bases to trimming and J lost 1 base, with 16 bases between them. The CDR3 has 15 residues. In addition, the sample was reused for a study of yellow fever vaccine responses in identical twins.

The J gene is TRBJ1-1, the V gene TRBV12-3 or TRBV12-4; TRBD1 might be the D (6 bases). The clonotype comes from a woman aged 18 to 35 in good health. Input material: PBMCs. The CDR3, as DNA: TGTGCCAGCAAAGTACTGGGCAGGGGGAACACTGAAGCTTTCTTT. This translates into CASKVLGRGNTEAFF.